This note documents a single T cell receptor (beta chain) sequence. Its antigen remains unknown. Sequencing used immunoSEQ multiplex PCR; TCRdb keeps in-frame clones, though not all of them. The data contain roughly 81,000 clones, roughly 80% of them singletons. This record belongs to a study of graft-versus-host responses after intestinal transplantation. Across the whole study: Anti-thymocyte globulin was used for induction in all recipients, who then took tacrolimus and steroids for 3 to 4 years.

CDR3 length: 17 residues. Between the trimmed V and J ends, which lost 0 bases and 3 bases, there was a span of 19 bases. Germline CDR1 is SGHRS and CDR2 is YFSETQ. Whole-study findings and limits: GvH clones were identified in recipient marrow, with some first appearing in ileum or blood.

This chain joins TRBV5-1 and TRBJ2-7, with D perhaps TRBD1 (5 bases). The sample in question was unstimulated CD4+ T cells sorted from spleen or lymph node cells, obtained before intestinal transplant. This sequence was found in a human donor who received an intestinal transplant. DNA for the CDR3: TGCGCCAGCAGCTTGGGCCCCATAGGGGCAGGATACTACGAGCAGTACTTC. It translates to CASSLGPIGAGYYEQYF.